The source of this T cell receptor (beta chain) is a study of cytomegalovirus exposure and HLA in healthy donors. V was cut by 0 bases and J by 2 bases, with 8 bases left in between. Germline values: CDR1 SGDLS, CDR2 YYNGEE. This CDR3 has 14 residues. 60 Vbeta and 13 Jbeta primers were used in PCR. Sequencing was performed with immunoSEQ multiplex PCR; in TCRdb, only in-frame clones are kept and a portion is missing. This table has 120,000 or so clones, 70% to 85% appearing once. V usage is TRBV9 and J usage is TRBJ2-5, with no clear D. This sequence originates from a man between 18 and 35 years old in good health and CMV-seronegative. Sample: PBMCs. In DNA form, the CDR3 reads TGTGCCAGCAGCGTAGGGGCAATTCAAGAGACCCAGTACTTC. It codes for CASSVGAIQETQYF.